The present entry profiles one TCR beta chain with its context. Its antigen remains unknown. Trimming left V 2 bases short and J 2 bases short, with 9 bases between. The CDR3 spans 15 residues. Each donor (without exception) was a healthy Caucasian. The sample is drawn from a study of identical twins. Study-wide results and caveats: Abundant beta clonotypes from cord blood had fewer insertions, unlike memory repertoires, which showed none. Conclusions were drawn cross-sectionally by statistical analysis, without following the same donors.

Template switching created a universal primer site, and the cDNA included unique molecular identifiers. TCRdb analysed the 5' RACE reads with MiXCR anew, one entry per CDR3 protein. The sample carries more than 650,000 distinct CDR3 sequences, around 6% recorded once. Sequenced: naive T cells sorted from blood. The chain uses TRBV12-3 or TRBV12-4 and TRBJ1-4; D unclear. The sequence was collected from a man younger than 30 in good health. This CDR3 is CASSLMMATNEKLFF. DNA of the CDR3: TGTGCCAGCAGTTTAATGATGGCGACTAATGAAAAACTGTTTTTT.